Following are 3 T cell receptor beta chains from one sample sequenced in a study of CD8+ T cells in alopecia areata. Following extraction, RNA underwent reverse transcription to cDNA, which served as the sequencing template. Repertoires were generated with immunoSEQ multiplex PCR, while TCRdb's copy carries only in-frame clones and drops some. Among about 200,000 clones listed, around 62% were seen once. The material was CD4+ T cells sorted from blood, obtained at week 0. Receptors originate from a human donor with alopecia areata.

The chain carries TRBV7-2 and TRBJ2-7; TRBD2 aligns across 7 bases. J was trimmed by 4 bases and V by 5 bases; bases with no gene match: 14. This CDR3 comprises 16 residues. CDR1 SGHTA and CDR2 FQGNSA come from the germline V gene. As DNA, the CDR3 is TGTGCCAGCAGCGCGTTTGTGGGCGGGAGCGTATACGAGCAGTACTTC. Its translation: CASSAFVGGSVYEQYF.

The chain is built from TRBV7-3 and TRBJ2-3; D is undetermined. Germline assignment: CDR1 SGHTA and CDR2 FQGTGA. CDR3 length: 14 residues. With 2 bases removed from V and 4 bases from J, the gap between germline ends came to 10 bases. CDR3 coding DNA: TGTGCCAGCAGCTTACGGAGTAGCTCAGATACGCAGTATTTT. Amino acid sequence: CASSLRSSSDTQYF.

This chain joins TRBV15 and TRBJ1-5; D is possibly TRBD1 (5 bases). The germline V gene encodes CDR1 LNHNV and CDR2 YYDKDF (reference sequence). The CDR3 sequence is 14 residues long. V was shortened by 1 base and J by 5 bases, with 9 bases between the two germline ends. CDR3 sequence (DNA): TGTGCCACCAGCAGAGGAGGAGGGGATCAGCCCCAGCATTTT. It is translated as CATSRGGGDQPQHF.